The clone carrying this TCR beta chain came up once. Trimming left V 2 bases short and J 3 bases short, with 16 bases between. The CDR3 has 16 residues. CDR1 is SGHDN, CDR2 FVKESK, per germline. Profiling relied on immunoSEQ multiplex PCR, and the TCRdb table lists in-frame clones only, not all of them. The repertoire holds approximately 50,000 clones, with 75% to 85% as singletons. The data are from a study of OX40 agonist ivuxolimab in advanced cancers. The wider study: Earlier treatment with anti-PD-1, anti-PD-L1 or anti-CTLA-4 was permitted, and roughly 42% had received some.

The receptor's source is an adult with an advanced solid tumor such as melanoma, head and neck, liver or kidney cancer. J is TRBJ2-5 and V is TRBV14; D uncertain. Sequencing used CD4+ or CD8+ T cells sorted from blood, obtained in a trial of the OX40 agonist ivuxolimab. The CDR3 nucleotides are TGTGCCAGCAGCCAAATGTCCCTCGTTACAGAAGAGACCCAGTACTTC. This encodes CASSQMSLVTEETQYF.